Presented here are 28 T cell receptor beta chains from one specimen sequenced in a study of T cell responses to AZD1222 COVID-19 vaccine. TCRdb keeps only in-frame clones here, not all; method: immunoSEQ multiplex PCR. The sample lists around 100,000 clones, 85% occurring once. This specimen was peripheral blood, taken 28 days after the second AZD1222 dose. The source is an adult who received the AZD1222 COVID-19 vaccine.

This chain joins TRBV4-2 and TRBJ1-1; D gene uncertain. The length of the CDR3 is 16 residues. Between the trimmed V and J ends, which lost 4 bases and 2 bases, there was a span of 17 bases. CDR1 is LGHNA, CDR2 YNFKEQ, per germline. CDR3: CASSPDPGQLNTEAFF. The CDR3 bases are TGTGCCAGCAGCCCAGACCCCGGGCAGCTAAACACTGAAGCTTTCTTT.

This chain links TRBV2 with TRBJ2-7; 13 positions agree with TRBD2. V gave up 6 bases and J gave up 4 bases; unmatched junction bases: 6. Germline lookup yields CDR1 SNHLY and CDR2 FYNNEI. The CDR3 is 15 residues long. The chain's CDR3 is CASSPGLAGIYEQYF. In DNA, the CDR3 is TGTGCCAGCAGCCCGGGACTAGCGGGAATATACGAGCAGTACTTC. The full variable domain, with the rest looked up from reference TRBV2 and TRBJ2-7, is EPEVTQTPSHQVTQMGQEVILRCVPISNHLYFYWYRQILGQKVEFLVSFYNNEISEKSEIFDDQFSVERPDGSNFTLKIRSTKLEDSAMYFCASSPGLAGIYEQYFGPGTRLTVT.

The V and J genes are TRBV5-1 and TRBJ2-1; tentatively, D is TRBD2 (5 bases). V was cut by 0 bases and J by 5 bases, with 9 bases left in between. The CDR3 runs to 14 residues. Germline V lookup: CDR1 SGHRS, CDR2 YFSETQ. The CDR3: CASSLAGFDNEQFF. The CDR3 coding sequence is TGCGCCAGCAGCTTGGCGGGGTTCGACAATGAGCAGTTCTTC.

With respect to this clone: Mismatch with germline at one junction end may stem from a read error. CDR3 sequence: CASSLATTSGEGDTQYF. Written as DNA, the CDR3 is TGTGCTAGCAGCTTAGCGACGACTAGCGGGGAGGGAGATACGCAGTATTTT. J is TRBJ2-3 and V is TRBV7-7, with 11 bases fitting TRBD2. The CDR3 extends over 17 amino acids. Germline V gene data show CDR1 as SSHAT and CDR2 as FNYEAQ (reference sequence).

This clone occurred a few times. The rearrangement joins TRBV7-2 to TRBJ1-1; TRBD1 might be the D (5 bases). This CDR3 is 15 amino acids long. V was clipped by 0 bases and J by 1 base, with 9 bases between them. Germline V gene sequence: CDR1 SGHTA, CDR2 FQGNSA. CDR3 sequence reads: CASSLALGPNTEAFF. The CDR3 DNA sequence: TGTGCCAGCAGCTTAGCGTTGGGACCGAACACTGAAGCTTTCTTT.

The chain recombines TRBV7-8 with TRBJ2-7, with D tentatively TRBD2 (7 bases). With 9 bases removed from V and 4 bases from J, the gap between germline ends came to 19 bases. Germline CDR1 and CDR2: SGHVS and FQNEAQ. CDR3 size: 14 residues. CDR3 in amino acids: CASQTRGAVYEQYF. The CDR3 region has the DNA TGTGCCAGTCAGACCCGGGGGGCAGTGTACGAGCAGTACTTC. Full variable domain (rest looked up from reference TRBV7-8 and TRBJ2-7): GAGVSQSPRYKVAKRGQDVALRCDPISGHVSLFWYQQALGQGPEFLTYFQNEAQLDKSGLPSDRFFAERPEGSVSTLKIQRTQQEDSAVYLCASQTRGAVYEQYFGPGTRLTVT.

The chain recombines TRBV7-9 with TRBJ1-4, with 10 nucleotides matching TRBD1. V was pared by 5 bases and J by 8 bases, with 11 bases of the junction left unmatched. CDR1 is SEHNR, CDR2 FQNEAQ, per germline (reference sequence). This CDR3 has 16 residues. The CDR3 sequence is CASSVSMTGGREKLFF. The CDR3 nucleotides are TGTGCCAGCAGCGTCAGCATGACAGGGGGCCGGGAAAAACTGTTTTTT.

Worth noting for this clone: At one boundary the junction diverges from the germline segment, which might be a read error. This chain's CDR3 is CASSPGTSGARDF. The CDR3 coding sequence is TGTGCCAGCAGCCCCGGGACTAGCGGGGCCAGGGACTTC. The chain couples TRBV3-1 (or the pseudogene TRBV3-2) to TRBJ2-7, with 13 positions matching TRBD2. CDR1 is LGHDT, CDR2 YNNKEL, per germline (reference sequence). This CDR3 is built from 13 residues.

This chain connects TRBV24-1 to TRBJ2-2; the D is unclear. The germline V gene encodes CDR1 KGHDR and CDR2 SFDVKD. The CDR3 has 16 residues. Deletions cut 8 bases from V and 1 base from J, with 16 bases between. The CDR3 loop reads CATTSPAHGNTGELFF. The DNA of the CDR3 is TGTGCCACCACCTCCCCGGCCCACGGGAACACCGGGGAGCTGTTTTTT.

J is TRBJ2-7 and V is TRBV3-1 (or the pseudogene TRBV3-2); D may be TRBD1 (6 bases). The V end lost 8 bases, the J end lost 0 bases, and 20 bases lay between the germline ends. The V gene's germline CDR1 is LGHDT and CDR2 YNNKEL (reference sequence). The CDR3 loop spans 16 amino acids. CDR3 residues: CASGWGTQTGSYEQYF. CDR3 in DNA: TGTGCCAGCGGTTGGGGAACGCAGACAGGCTCCTACGAGCAGTACTTC.

In DNA form, the CDR3 reads TGCGCCAGCCACCGTGCCAGAGAAGAGACCCAGTACTTC. Amino acid sequence: CASHRAREETQYF. The chain carries TRBV5-1 and TRBJ2-5, with no clear D. The CDR3 totals 13 residues. CDR1 and CDR2 (germline): SGHRS, YFSETQ. V lost 7 bases and J lost 3, with 13 bases in between.

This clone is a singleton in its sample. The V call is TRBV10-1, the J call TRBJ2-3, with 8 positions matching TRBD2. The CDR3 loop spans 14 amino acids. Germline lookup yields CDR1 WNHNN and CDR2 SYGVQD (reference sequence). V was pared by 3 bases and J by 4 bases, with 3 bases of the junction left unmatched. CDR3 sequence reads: CASSDGTSADTQYF. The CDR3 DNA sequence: TGCGCCAGCAGTGATGGGACTAGTGCAGATACGCAGTATTTT.

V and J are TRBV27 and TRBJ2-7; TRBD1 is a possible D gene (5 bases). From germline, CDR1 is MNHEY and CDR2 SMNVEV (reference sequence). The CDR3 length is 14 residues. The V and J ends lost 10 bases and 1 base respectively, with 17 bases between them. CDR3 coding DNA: TGTGCCACCCAATTGACAGCTCTTTCCTACGAGCAGTACTTC. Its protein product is CATQLTALSYEQYF.

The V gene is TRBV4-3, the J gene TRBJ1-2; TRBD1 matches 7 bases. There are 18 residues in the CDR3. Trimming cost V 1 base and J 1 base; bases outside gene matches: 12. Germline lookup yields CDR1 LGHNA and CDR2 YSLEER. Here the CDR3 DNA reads TGCGCCAGCAGCCAAGCCCCCCCCTCGACAGGGAGTAACTATGGCTACACCTTC. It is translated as CASSQAPPSTGSNYGYTF.

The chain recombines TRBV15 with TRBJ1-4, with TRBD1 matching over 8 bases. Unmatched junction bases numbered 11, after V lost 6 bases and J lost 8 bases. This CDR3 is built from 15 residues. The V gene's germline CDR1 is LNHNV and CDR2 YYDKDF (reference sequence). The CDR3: CATSPLQGAGEKLFF. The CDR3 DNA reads TGTGCCACCAGTCCCCTTCAGGGGGCGGGCGAAAAACTGTTTTTT.

CDR3 sequence (DNA): TGTGCCGTAGGCCCGAGCGGGGGGGCCCTGGGTGAGACCCAGTACTTC. As protein: CAVGPSGGALGETQYF. The chain links TRBV10-3 to TRBJ2-5; 10 bases fit TRBD2. The CDR3 runs to 16 residues. CDR1 is ENHRY, CDR2 SYGVKD, per germline. Trimming at V came to 11 bases and at J to 5 bases, leaving 17 bases not matched to a gene.

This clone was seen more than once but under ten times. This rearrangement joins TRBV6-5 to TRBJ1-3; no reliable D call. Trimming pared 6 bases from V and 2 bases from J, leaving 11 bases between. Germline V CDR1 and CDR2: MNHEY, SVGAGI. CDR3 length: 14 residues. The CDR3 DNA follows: TGTGCCAGCAGGTTTTCGGGCACTGGAAACACCATATATTTT. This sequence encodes CASRFSGTGNTIYF.

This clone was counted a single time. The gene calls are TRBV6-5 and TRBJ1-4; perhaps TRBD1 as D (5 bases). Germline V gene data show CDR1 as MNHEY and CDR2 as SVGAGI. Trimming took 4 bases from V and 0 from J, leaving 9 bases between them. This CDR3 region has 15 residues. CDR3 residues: CASSWDGATNEKLFF. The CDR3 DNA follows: TGTGCCAGCAGTTGGGACGGTGCAACTAATGAAAAACTGTTTTTT.

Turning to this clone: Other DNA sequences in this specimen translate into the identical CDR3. The CDR3 is CAWTDGNYGYTF. The CDR3 nucleotides read TGTGCCTGGACGGACGGAAACTATGGCTACACCTTC. The chain uses TRBV30 and TRBJ1-2; D gene ambiguous. V dropped 4 bases and J dropped 2 bases, with 8 bases sitting between them. The CDR3 totals 12 residues. CDR1 is GTSNPN and CDR2 is SVGIG in the germline V gene (reference sequence).

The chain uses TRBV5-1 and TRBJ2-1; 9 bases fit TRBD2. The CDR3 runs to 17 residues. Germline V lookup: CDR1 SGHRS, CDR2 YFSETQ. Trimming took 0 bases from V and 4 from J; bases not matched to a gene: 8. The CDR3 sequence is CASSLDLAGSGYNEQFF. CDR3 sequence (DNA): TGCGCCAGCAGCTTGGACCTAGCGGGATCCGGGTACAATGAGCAGTTCTTC.

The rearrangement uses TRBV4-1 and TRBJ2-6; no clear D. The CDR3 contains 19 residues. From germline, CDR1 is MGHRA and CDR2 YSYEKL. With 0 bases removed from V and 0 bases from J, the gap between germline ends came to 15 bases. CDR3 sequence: CASSQDEGGPGSGANVLTF. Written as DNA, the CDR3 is TGCGCCAGCAGCCAAGATGAAGGTGGACCAGGCTCTGGGGCCAACGTCCTGACTTTC.

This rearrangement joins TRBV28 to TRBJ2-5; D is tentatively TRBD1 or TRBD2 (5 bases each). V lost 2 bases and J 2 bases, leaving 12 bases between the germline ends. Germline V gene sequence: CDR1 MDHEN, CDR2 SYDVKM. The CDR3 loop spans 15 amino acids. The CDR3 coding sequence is TGTGCCAGCAGTTTAGGGGGACGGCAACAAGAGACCCAGTACTTC. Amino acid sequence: CASSLGGRQQETQYF. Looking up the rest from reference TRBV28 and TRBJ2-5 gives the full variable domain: DVKVTQSSRYLVKRTGEKVFLECVQDMDHENMFWYRQDPGLGLRLIYFSYDVKMKEKGDIPEGYSVSREKKERFSLILESASTNQTSMYLCASSLGGRQQETQYFGPGTRLLVL.

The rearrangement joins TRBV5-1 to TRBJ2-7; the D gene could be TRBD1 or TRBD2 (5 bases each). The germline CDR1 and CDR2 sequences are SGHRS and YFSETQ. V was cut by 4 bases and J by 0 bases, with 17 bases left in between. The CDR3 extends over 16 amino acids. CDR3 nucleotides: TGCGCCAGCAGCCCCGGGACGCCGGGAAGCTCCTACGAGCAGTACTTC. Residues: CASSPGTPGSSYEQYF.

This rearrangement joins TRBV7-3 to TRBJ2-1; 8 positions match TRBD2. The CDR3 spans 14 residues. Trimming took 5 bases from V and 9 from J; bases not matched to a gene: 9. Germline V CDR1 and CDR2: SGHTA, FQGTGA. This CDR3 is CASSVDGLAVEQFF. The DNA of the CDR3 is TGTGCCAGCAGCGTTGACGGACTAGCAGTTGAGCAGTTCTTC.

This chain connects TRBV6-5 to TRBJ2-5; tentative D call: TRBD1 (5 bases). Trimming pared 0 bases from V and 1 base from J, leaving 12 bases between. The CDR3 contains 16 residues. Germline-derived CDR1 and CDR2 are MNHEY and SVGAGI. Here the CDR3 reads CASSYSLGAVQETQYF. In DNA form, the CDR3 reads TGTGCCAGCAGTTACTCGTTAGGGGCAGTCCAAGAGACCCAGTACTTC.

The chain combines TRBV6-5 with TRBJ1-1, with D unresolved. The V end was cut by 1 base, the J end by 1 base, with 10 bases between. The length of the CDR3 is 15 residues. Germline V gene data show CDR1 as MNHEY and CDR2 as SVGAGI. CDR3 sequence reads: CASSYYRVRNTEAFF. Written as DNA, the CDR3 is TGTGCCAGCAGTTACTATAGGGTACGGAACACTGAAGCTTTCTTT.

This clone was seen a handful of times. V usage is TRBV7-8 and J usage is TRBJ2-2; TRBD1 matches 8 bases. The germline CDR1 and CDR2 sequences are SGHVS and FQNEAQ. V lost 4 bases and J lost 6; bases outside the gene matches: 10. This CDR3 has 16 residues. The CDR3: CASSSRTGKASGELFF. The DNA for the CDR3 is TGTGCCAGCAGCTCGAGGACAGGGAAGGCGTCCGGGGAGCTGTTTTTT.

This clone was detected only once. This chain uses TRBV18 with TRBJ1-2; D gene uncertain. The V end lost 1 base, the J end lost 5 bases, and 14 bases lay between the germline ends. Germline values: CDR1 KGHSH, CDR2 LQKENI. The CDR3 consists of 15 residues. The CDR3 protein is CASSPRPEREYGYTF. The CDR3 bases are TGTGCCAGCTCACCACGCCCCGAGAGGGAGTATGGCTACACCTTC.